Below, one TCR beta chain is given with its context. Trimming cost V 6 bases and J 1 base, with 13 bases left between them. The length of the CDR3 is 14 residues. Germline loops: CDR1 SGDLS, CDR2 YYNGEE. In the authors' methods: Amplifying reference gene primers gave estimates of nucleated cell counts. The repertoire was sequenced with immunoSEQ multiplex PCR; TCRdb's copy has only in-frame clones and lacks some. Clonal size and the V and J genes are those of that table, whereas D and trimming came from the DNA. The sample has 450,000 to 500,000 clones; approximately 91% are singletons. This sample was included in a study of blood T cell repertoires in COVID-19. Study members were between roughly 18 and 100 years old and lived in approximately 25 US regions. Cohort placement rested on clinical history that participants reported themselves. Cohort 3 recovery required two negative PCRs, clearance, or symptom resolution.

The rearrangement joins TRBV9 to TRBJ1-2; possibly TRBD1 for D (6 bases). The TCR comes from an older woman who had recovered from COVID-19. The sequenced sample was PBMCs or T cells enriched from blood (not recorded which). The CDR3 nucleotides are TGTGCCAGCACCTGGGGGGGCAGTAACTATGGCTACACCTTC. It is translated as CASTWGGSNYGYTF.